These T cell receptor beta chains were read from a single sample in a study of response to subunit inactivated influenza vaccine. TCRdb re-called the RT-PCR reads through MiXCR, storing one row per CDR3 protein. The sample holds roughly 670,000 distinct CDR3 sequences, 12% to 15% seen once. Material: PBMCs from blood, obtained about 14 days before vaccination. These receptors came from a man aged 50 to 60 who received an inactivated influenza vaccine. Each CDR3 is given with its conserved first and last residue. The D gene is left open where the match is weak. Rows give clone size only sometimes, using once, few, many, or a class for an expanded clone.

v_gene,abundance,j_gene,d_gene,CDR3nt,CDR3aa
TRBV6-2/TRBV6-3,few,TRBJ1-1,NA,TGTGCCAGCGTTGGCGTTGTGGACACTGAAGCTTTCTTT,CASVGVVDTEAFF
TRBV9,NA,TRBJ2-3,TRBD2,TGTGCCAGCAGCCCGGGCGGGAGGGCCGGAGATACGCAGTATTTT,CASSPGGRAGDTQYF
TRBV5-1,NA,TRBJ2-3,TRBD1,TGCGCCAGCAGCTGGGGGGGGACAGGGACAGATACGCAGTATTTT,CASSWGGTGTDTQYF
TRBV19,once,TRBJ2-1,NA,TGTGCCAGTAGTATCGTTGGGCCTACTGAGCAGTTCTTC,CASSIVGPTEQFF
TRBV20-1,few,TRBJ2-5,TRBD2,TGCAGTGCTTCCTCATACCGGACTAGCGCCAGGGAAGAGACCCAGTACTTC,CSASSYRTSAREETQYF
TRBV20-1,NA,TRBJ2-3,TRBD2,TGCAGTGCTCAGAGGGGGACTAGCGGTTCAGATACGCAGTATTTT,CSAQRGTSGSDTQYF
TRBV19,NA,TRBJ1-2,TRBD1,TGTGCCAGTAGTTCCCAGGGGGCGACCTATGGCTACACCTTC,CASSSQGATYGYTF
TRBV3-1,few,TRBJ2-1,TRBD2,TGTGCCAGCAGCCTACCGGGACTAGGAAATAATGAGCAGTTCTTC,CASSLPGLGNNEQFF
TRBV6-5,NA,TRBJ2-7,TRBD1,TGTGCCAGCAGTTACTCGGGACAGGGGGCCTACGAGCAGTACTTC,CASSYSGQGAYEQYF
TRBV20-1,few,TRBJ1-5,TRBD1,TGCAGTGCCGGACAGGGTACGCAGCCCCAGCATTTT,CSAGQGTQPQHF
TRBV5-1,NA,TRBJ1-2,NA,TGCGCCAGCAGCTTTACAGGGTCAGCTAACTATGGCTACACCTTC,CASSFTGSANYGYTF
TRBV29-1,many,TRBJ1-1,TRBD1,TGCAGCGCCGCAGACAGGGCTATTCCTGAAGCTTTCTTT,CSAADRAIPEAFF
TRBV12-3/TRBV12-4,NA,TRBJ2-1,TRBD2,TGTGCCAGCAGACCACTAGCGGGGGTCGAGCAGTTCTTC,CASRPLAGVEQFF
TRBV4-3,many,TRBJ1-2,NA,TGCGCCAGCAGCCAATCAGGGGTTGGCTATGGCTACACCTTC,CASSQSGVGYGYTF
TRBV27,few,TRBJ2-7,TRBD2,TGTGCCAGCAGTTTAACCGGCAGCGGGAGCGGCTACGAGCAGTACTTC,CASSLTGSGSGYEQYF
TRBV28,many,TRBJ1-1,NA,TGTGCCAGCAGCTCCAGGGCGGGCAACACTGAAGCTTTCTTT,CASSSRAGNTEAFF
TRBV30,few,TRBJ2-1,NA,TGTGCCTGGAGTGTTTTGGACGCTGGACGGGTCTTC,CAWSVLDAGRVF
TRBV27,many,TRBJ2-7,NA,TGTGCCAGCAGTTTCGACTTTGCCTACGAGCAGTACTTC,CASSFDFAYEQYF
TRBV7-9,NA,TRBJ2-7,NA,TGTGCCAGCACCGCCGCTAGCGAACAGTACTTC,CASTAASEQYF
TRBV5-6,few,TRBJ1-4,TRBD1,TGTGCCAGCAGCTTGGGTGGGACAGCACCTGAAAAACTGTTTTTT,CASSLGGTAPEKLFF
TRBV10-3,NA,TRBJ2-1,TRBD2,TGTGCCATCACCCCGACCCCGGGGGGTAACAATGAGCAGTTCTTC,CAITPTPGGNNEQFF
TRBV27,few,TRBJ2-1,TRBD2,TGTGCCAGCAGTTTATTAGGCGGGGGGGCCGGTGAGCAGTTCTTC,CASSLLGGGAGEQFF
TRBV20-1,NA,TRBJ2-3,NA,TGCACTGCTAGGGGTGGCACAGATACGCAGTATTTT,CTARGGTDTQYF
TRBV12-3/TRBV12-4,few,TRBJ1-4,TRBD1,TGTGCCAGCAGCTTACGCTCGGGGACAGGGGGTGAAAAACTGTTTTTT,CASSLRSGTGGEKLFF
TRBV27,NA,TRBJ2-7,NA,TGTGCCAGCAAGCGTTCAGGGATAAGCTACGAGCAGTACTTC,CASKRSGISYEQYF
TRBV7-9,few,TRBJ2-7,TRBD1,TGTGCCAGCAGCCGCAGACAGGGGGCTTACGAGCAGTACTTC,CASSRRQGAYEQYF
TRBV18,few,TRBJ1-5,NA,TGTGCCAGCTCACCTCAAGACAGCAATCAGCCCCAGCATTTT,CASSPQDSNQPQHF
TRBV7-2,few,TRBJ2-7,TRBD1,TGTGCCAGCACCCCGACAGGGGCCTACGAGCAGTACTTC,CASTPTGAYEQYF